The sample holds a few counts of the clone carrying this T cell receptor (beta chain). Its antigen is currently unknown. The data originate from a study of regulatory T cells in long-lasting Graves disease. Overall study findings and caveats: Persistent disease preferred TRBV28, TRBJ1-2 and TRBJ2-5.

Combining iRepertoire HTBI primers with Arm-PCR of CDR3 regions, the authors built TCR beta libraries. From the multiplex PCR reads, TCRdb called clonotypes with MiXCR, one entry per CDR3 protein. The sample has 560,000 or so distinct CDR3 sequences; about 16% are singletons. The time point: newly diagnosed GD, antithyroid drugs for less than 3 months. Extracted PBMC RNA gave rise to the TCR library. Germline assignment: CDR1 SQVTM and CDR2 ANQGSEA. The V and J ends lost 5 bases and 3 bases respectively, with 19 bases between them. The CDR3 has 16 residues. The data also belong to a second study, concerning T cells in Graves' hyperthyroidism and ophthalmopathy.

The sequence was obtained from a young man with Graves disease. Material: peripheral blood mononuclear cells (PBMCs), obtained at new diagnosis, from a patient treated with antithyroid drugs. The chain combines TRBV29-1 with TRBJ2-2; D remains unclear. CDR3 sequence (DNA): TGCAGCGTTCGGCACAATACTGGACGAGACACCGGGGAGCTGTTTTTT. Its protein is CSVRHNTGRDTGELFF.